The clone carrying this TCR beta chain occurred a few times. The sample belongs to a study of blood T cell repertoires in COVID-19. Study-wide background: The recovered donors of Cohort 3 showed two negative PCRs, clearance, or symptom resolution. T cells, B-cell-depleted T cells, or PBMCs provided the cDNA or gDNA that served as material. Acute-phase and convalescent COVID-19 samples originated in the United States, Italy and Spain.

Profiling relied on immunoSEQ multiplex PCR, and the TCRdb table lists in-frame clones only, not all of them. The table shows fewer than 250,000 clones, with about nine tenths occurring only once. CDR1 is LGHNA and CDR2 is YSLEER in the germline V gene. V was clipped by 1 base and J by 6 bases, with 9 bases between them. CDR3 size: 13 residues. The V call is TRBV4-3, the J call TRBJ1-1, with no clear D. Material: PBMCs or T cells enriched from blood (not recorded which). The clonotype was recovered from a young man in a cohort exposed to, infected with or recovered from COVID-19 (not recorded which). The CDR3 DNA follows: TGCGCCAGCAGCCAAGTGGGTCGGGCTGAAGCTTTCTTT. Residues: CASSQVGRAEAFF.